This entry features one T cell receptor beta chain sequence. The antigen is not known. Assay: immunoSEQ multiplex PCR; the TCRdb copy retains only in-frame clones and omits some. Of roughly 60,000 clones detected, around 90% appear once; the ten largest clones hold around 0.42%. Germline trimming cut 1 base from V and 15 bases from J; bases unmatched to any gene: 9. The length of the CDR3 is 13 residues. Germline V CDR1 and CDR2: SGHTA, FQGNSA. The record originates from a study of OX40 agonist ivuxolimab in advanced cancers. On the study more broadly: A mean age of approximately 60 years, range roughly 20 to 80, was recorded, and 82.7% were male.

Overall study results and limits: By week 6 at 0.1 to 3.0 mg/kg, blood CD4+ and CD8+ T cells had expanded clonally. The antigen specificity of the peripheral T cells (those that were expanded) was not determined.

Here the sequenced sample was CD4+ or CD8+ T cells sorted from blood, taken in a trial of the OX40 agonist ivuxolimab. The clonotype originates from an adult with an advanced solid tumor such as melanoma, head and neck, liver or kidney cancer. The V call is TRBV7-2, the J call TRBJ2-1, with 7 positions matching TRBD2. This CDR3 is CASSLDGRGGRFF. CDR3 nucleotides: TGTGCCAGCAGCTTAGATGGGCGGGGCGGGAGGTTCTTC.